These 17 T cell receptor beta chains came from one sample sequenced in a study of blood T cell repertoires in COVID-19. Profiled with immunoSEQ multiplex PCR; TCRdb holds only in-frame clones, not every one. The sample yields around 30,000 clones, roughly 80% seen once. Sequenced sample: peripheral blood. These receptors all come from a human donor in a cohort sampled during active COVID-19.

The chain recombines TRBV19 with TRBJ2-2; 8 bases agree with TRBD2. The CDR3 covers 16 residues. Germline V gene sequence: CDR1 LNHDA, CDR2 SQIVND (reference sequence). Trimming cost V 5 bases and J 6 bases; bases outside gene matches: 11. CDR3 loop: CASSRSGGDRAGELFF. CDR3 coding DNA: TGTGCCAGTAGTCGATCCGGGGGGGATAGGGCCGGGGAGCTGTTTTTT.

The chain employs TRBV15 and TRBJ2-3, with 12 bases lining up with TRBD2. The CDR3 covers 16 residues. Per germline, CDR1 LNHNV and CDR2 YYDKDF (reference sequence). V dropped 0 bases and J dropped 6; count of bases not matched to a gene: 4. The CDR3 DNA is TGTGCCACCAGCAGAGATCTAGCGGGAGGGGGGGATACGCAGTATTTT. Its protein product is CATSRDLAGGGDTQYF.

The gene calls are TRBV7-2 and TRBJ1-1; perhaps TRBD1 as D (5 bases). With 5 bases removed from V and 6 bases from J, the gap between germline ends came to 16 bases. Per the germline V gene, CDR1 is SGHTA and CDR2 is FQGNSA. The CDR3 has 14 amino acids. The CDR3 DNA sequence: TGTGCCAGCAGCAGAAATCAGGGTCTTGCTGAAGCTTTCTTT. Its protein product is CASSRNQGLAEAFF.

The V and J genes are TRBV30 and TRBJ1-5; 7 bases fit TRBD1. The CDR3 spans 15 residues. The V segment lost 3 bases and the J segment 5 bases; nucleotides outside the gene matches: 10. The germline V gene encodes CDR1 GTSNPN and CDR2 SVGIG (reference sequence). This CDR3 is CAWSAHRGVDQPQHF. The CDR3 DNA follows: TGTGCCTGGAGCGCCCACAGGGGAGTTGATCAGCCCCAGCATTTT. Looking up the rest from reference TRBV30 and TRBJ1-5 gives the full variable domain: SQTIHQWPATLVQPVGSPLSLECTVEGTSNPNLYWYRQAAGRGLQLLFYSVGIGQISSEVPQNLSASRPQDRQFILSSKKLLLSDSGFYLCAWSAHRGVDQPQHFGDGTRLSIL.

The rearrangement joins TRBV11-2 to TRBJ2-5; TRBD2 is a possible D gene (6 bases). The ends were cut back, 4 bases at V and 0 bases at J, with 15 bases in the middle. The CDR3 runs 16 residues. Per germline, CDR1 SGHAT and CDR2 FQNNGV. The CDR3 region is CASSSVGRGDQETQYF. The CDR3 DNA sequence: TGTGCCAGCAGCTCAGTGGGGCGGGGAGACCAAGAGACCCAGTACTTC.

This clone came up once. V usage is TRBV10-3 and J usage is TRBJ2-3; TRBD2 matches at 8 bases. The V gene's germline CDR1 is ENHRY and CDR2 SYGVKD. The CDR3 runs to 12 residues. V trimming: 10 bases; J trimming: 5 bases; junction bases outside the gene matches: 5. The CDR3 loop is CATGAGVDTQYF. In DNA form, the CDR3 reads TGTGCCACGGGAGCGGGAGTAGATACGCAGTATTTT.

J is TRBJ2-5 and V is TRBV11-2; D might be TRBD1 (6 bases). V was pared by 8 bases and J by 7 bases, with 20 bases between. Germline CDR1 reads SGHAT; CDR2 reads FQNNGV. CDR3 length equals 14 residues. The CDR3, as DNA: TGTGCCAGCGGGCTACGGGACAACCGGGGGACCCAGTACTTC. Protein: CASGLRDNRGTQYF.

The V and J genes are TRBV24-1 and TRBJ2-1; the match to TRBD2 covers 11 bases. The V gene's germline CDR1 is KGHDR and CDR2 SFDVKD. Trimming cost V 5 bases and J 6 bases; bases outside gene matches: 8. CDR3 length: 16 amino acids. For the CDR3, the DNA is TGTGCCACCAGTGGCAGGACTAGCGGGTACACCAATGAGCAGTTCTTC. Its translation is CATSGRTSGYTNEQFF.

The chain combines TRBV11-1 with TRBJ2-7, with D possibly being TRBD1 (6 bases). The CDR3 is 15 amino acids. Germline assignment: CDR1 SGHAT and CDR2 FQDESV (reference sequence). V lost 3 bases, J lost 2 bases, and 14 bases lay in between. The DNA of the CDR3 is TGTGCCAGCAGCTTCGGTCGGGACAAGGCCTACGAGCAGTACTTC. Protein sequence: CASSFGRDKAYEQYF.

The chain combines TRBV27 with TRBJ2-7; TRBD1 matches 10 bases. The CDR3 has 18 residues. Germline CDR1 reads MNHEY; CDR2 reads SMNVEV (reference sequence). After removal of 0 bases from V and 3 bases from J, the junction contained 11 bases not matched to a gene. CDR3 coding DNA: TGTGCCAGCAGTTTATCCCAGACAGGGGGCGGGATAAACTACGAGCAGTACTTC. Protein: CASSLSQTGGGINYEQYF.

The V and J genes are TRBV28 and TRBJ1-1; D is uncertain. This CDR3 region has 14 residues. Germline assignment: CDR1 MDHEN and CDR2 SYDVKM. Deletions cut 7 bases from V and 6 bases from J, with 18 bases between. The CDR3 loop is CASTTPTRVSEAFF. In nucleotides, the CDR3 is TGTGCCAGCACAACCCCCACACGGGTCTCTGAAGCTTTCTTT.

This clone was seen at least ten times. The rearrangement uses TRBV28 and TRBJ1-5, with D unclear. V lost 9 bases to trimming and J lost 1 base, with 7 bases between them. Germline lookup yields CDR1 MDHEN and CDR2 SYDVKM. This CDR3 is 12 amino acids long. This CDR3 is CASTRSNQPQHF. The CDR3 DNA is TGTGCCAGTACGCGGAGCAATCAGCCCCAGCATTTT.

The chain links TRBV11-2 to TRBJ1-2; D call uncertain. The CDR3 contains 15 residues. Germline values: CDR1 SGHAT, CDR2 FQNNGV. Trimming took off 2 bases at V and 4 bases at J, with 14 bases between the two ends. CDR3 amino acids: CASSLRQSKLYGYTF. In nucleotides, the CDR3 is TGTGCCAGCAGCTTACGACAATCAAAGCTCTATGGCTACACCTTC.

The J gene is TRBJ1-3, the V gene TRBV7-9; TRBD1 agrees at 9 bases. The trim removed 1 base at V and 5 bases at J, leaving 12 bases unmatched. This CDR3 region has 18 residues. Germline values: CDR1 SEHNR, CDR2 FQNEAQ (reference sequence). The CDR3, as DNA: TGTGCCAGCAGCTTAGTCCATACTTCCGGGACAGGGAGAAACACCATATATTTT. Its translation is CASSLVHTSGTGRNTIYF.

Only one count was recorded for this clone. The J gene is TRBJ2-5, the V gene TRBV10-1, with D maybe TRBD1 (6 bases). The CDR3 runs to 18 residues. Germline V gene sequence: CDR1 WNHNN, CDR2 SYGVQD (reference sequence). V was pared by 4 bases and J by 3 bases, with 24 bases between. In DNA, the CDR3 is TGCGCCAGCAGTGGTTCCCCTCCCAGGACAGAGACAAAAGAGACCCAGTACTTC. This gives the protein CASSGSPPRTETKETQYF.

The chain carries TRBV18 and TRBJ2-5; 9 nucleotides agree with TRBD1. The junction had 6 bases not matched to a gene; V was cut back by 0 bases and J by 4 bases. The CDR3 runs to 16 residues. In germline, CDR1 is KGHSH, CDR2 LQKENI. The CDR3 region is CASSPPGTGYRETQYF. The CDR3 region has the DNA TGTGCCAGCTCACCACCCGGGACAGGGTACCGAGAGACCCAGTACTTC.

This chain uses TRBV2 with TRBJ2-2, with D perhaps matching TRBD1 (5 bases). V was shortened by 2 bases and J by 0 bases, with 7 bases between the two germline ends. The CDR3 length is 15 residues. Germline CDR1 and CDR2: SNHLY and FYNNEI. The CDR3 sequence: CASSEPGSNTGELFF. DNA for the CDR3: TGTGCCAGCAGTGAACCAGGGTCGAACACCGGGGAGCTGTTTTTT.